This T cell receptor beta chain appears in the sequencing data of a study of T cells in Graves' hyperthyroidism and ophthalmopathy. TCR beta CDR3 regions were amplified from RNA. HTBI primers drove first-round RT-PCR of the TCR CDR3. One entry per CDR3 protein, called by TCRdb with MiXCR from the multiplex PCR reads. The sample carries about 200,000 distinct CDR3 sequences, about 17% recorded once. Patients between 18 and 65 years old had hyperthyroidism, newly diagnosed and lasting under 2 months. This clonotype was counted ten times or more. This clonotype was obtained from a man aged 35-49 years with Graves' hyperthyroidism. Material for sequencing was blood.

DNA for the CDR3: TGTGCCAGCAGCTTACTGTCCCTCTACAATGAGCAGTTCTTC. This sequence encodes CASSLLSLYNEQFF. This chain joins TRBV7-2 and TRBJ2-1; D unresolved. V lost 2 bases and J 3 bases, leaving 8 bases between the germline ends. Germline-derived CDR1 and CDR2 are SGHTA and FQGNSA. The CDR3 is made up of 14 amino acids.